Listed below are T cell receptor beta chains from one sample, sequenced in a study of identical twins. TCRdb ran MiXCR on the 5' RACE reads and lists one entry per CDR3 protein. The sample includes 500,000 to 550,000 distinct CDR3 sequences, about a fifth of them seen just once. This sample was also put to use in a study of yellow fever vaccine responses in identical twins.

Input material: CD4+ T cells sorted from blood. These receptors originate from a woman in her late teens or twenties in good health. The CDR3 runs from the conserved cysteine through the conserved F or W. The order of the fields is clone size, J gene, V gene, D gene, CDR3 DNA, CDR3 protein. The D gene is left open where the match is weak. Size is omitted from some rows. Given values are once, few, many or a class for expanded clones.

NA TRBJ2-3 TRBV20-1 NA TGCAGTGCTAGTTCGGTCTACAGCACAGATACGCAGTATTTT CSASSVYSTDTQYF
NA TRBJ2-1 TRBV5-5 TRBD2 TGTGCCAGCAGCACCGGTGGCGGGGGGAGATACAATGAGCAGTTCTTC CASSTGGGGRYNEQFF
NA TRBJ2-2 TRBV15 NA TGTGCCACCAGCAGAGATGGGACAACGAACACCGGGGAGCTGTTTTTT CATSRDGTTNTGELFF
few TRBJ1-3 TRBV20-1 NA TGCAGTGCTAGAGAAGTCTCCTCCTCTGGAAACACCATATATTTT CSAREVSSSGNTIYF
few TRBJ1-1 TRBV20-1 NA TGCAGTGCTCAGGACTTGGGGACTGAAGCTTTCTTT CSAQDLGTEAFF
NA TRBJ2-2 TRBV2 TRBD2 TGTGCCAGCGCTCTAGCGGGAGCCACCGGGGAGCTGTTTTTT CASALAGATGELFF
few TRBJ2-6 TRBV28 NA TGTGCCAGCAGCTCGAACTCTGGGGCCAACGTCCTGACTTTC CASSSNSGANVLTF
few TRBJ1-1 TRBV29-1 NA TGCAGCGTTCAAAACAGGGTAAGCGACACTGAAGCTTTCTTT CSVQNRVSDTEAFF
few TRBJ1-1 TRBV5-1 NA TGCGCCAGCAGCTTGGACAGGTCGGCGGCTTTCTTT CASSLDRSAAFF
few TRBJ1-1 TRBV6-1 NA TGTGCCAGCAGCCGCGGGGGGTCGAACACTGAAGCTTTCTTT CASSRGGSNTEAFF
NA TRBJ2-1 TRBV10-3 NA TGTGCCATCAGTGAGTCGCGGGACAATGAGCAGTTCTTC CAISESRDNEQFF
NA TRBJ2-1 TRBV12-3/TRBV12-4 TRBD2 TGTGCCAGCAGTCGAGCCGGGACTAGACATGAGCAGTTCTTC CASSRAGTRHEQFF
NA TRBJ2-3 TRBV20-1 TRBD2 TGCAGTGCTAGGACTAGCGGGGGCGCACCAGATACGCAGTATTTT CSARTSGGAPDTQYF
few TRBJ2-3 TRBV14 TRBD1 TGTGCCAGCAGCCAAGTCTACAGGGGGCCGCAGTATTTT CASSQVYRGPQYF
NA TRBJ1-1 TRBV6-5 TRBD1 TGTGCCAGCAGTTACCGGGACAGGGGGAACACTGAAGCTTTCTTT CASSYRDRGNTEAFF
NA TRBJ2-7 TRBV4-1 NA TGCGCCAGCAGCCAAGACACGGGCATACGCAGCGTGCAGTACTTC CASSQDTGIRSVQYF
NA TRBJ2-1 TRBV5-1 NA TGCGCCAGCACCCGGGACTCGGATGGGATTGAGCAGTTCTTC CASTRDSDGIEQFF
few TRBJ2-7 TRBV3-1 TRBD1 TGTGCCAGCAGCCGAACAGGGGATAAGAACGAGCAGTACTTC CASSRTGDKNEQYF
NA TRBJ2-3 TRBV2 TRBD2 TGTGCCAGCAGTGAAGCCTTGACTAGCGGGAGAGATACGCAGTATTTT CASSEALTSGRDTQYF
few TRBJ2-7 TRBV6-1 NA TGTGCCAGCAGCCTTTCCGTTCGCTCCTACGAGCAGTACTTC CASSLSVRSYEQYF
few TRBJ2-6 TRBV6-2/TRBV6-3 TRBD1 TGTGCCAGCAGTTCGCTTAGACAGGGGGTGGATCCCAACGTCCTGACTTTC CASSSLRQGVDPNVLTF
NA TRBJ2-7 TRBV6-1 TRBD1 TGTGCCAGCAGGCCACCGACAGGGAATGAGCAGTACTTC CASRPPTGNEQYF
few TRBJ1-4 TRBV5-1 NA TGCGCCAGCAGCCCCCGGGCCTCGAATGAAAAACTGTTTTTT CASSPRASNEKLFF
NA TRBJ2-1 TRBV12-3/TRBV12-4 NA TGTGCCAGCAGAGGGTGGAGGTATGAGCAGTTCTTC CASRGWRYEQFF
few TRBJ1-1 TRBV5-1 NA TGCGCCAGCAGCGGAGTTCAGGGGAACACTGAAGCTTTCTTT CASSGVQGNTEAFF
few TRBJ2-5 TRBV6-4 NA TGTGCCCTGAAGCGGTTCGAACAAGAGACCCAGTACTTC CALKRFEQETQYF
NA TRBJ1-1 TRBV29-1 TRBD1 TGCAGCGCCTGGACAGGGAAACCTTTCTTT CSAWTGKPFF
NA TRBJ1-5 TRBV7-2 NA TGTGCCAGCAGCTTATGGTCACAGGGAGGGCAGCCCCAGCATTTT CASSLWSQGGQPQHF
few TRBJ1-4 TRBV15 NA TGTGCCACCAGCAGAGATCGGGCACAGCTTAATGAAAAACTGTTTTTT CATSRDRAQLNEKLFF
few TRBJ1-1 TRBV5-1 NA TGCGCCAGCACTAAATGGGGAGGACAGCAGAACACTGAAGCTTTCTTT CASTKWGGQQNTEAFF
few TRBJ1-5 TRBV12-3/TRBV12-4 NA TGTGCCAGCTCCCGAAGACACACGAGCAATCAGCCCCAGCATTTT CASSRRHTSNQPQHF
NA TRBJ2-2 TRBV15 TRBD1 TGTGCCACCAGCAGAGGGGACAGGGGGGGCGGGGAGCTGTTTTTT CATSRGDRGGGELFF
NA TRBJ2-7 TRBV6-5 NA TGTGCCAGTGGGCCAAACTTTTGGGAGCAGTACTTC CASGPNFWEQYF
NA TRBJ1-4 TRBV7-9 NA TGTGCCAGCAGCTTAGCCGGCGGGACTAATGAAAAACTGTTTTTT CASSLAGGTNEKLFF